This T cell receptor (beta chain) was retrieved from a study of cytomegalovirus exposure and HLA in healthy donors (dated by TCRdb to the late 2010s). Notes on the research overall: An earlier analysis of approximately 640 of the donors reported about 250 Gb of sequence data and some 100 million unique TCR beta sequences from some 180 million T cells. The number of donors typed differed by locus, with about 620-630 for A, B, C, DRB1 and DQB1, around 500 for DQA1, about 610 for DPA1, and some 440 for DPB1. In an earlier analysis of over 550 of the donors, high-throughput TCR beta sequencing was used to judge whether each TCR beta V gene segment behaved as functional or pseudogenic. Among roughly 370 genotyped donors of the cohort, an average of around 240,000 unique TCR beta nucleotide sequences were sequenced per donor, roughly 20% of them non-productive. The aim of the study was to test whether cataloging public T cell receptors could identify signatures of past pathogen exposure. In addition to the first cohort of 650 to 750 subjects, a separate validation cohort of about 120 different subjects was used. The study used immunosequencing to profile the T cell repertoires of some 600 subjects and linked those repertoires to cytomegalovirus serostatus. Five DR-DQ haplotypes were treated as single units for association and clustering because of strong linkage in the cohort. Rather than using new phenotypic data, the later analysis identified candidate immune exposures from TCR beta sequences and from how often those sequences occurred across donors. A later analysis re-analyzed previously published TCR beta repertoires from approximately 700 donors and added high-resolution HLA genotyping to study TCR occurrence patterns. Roughly 320 gigabases of sequencing data and around 88 million unique TCR sequences made up an early release that covered about 640 HLA-typed donors. All discovery cohort repertoires had been generated on a single sequencing platform. To predict cytomegalovirus infection status, the study combined high-throughput TCR immunosequencing, statistical association of individual TCRs with disease status, and machine learning. The genetic ancestry cluster associated with self-reported Caucasian donors included about 84% of the 300 to 450 genotyped donors. Donor age, sex, ethnicity and CMV serostatus were compiled alongside the repertoire data. A later genetic analysis took genome-wide SNP genotypes for about three fifths of the 666 donors and used that subset as a discovery cohort. Both class I and class II loci were covered by HLA typing, at four-digit resolution. The paper's findings and limits, for the study overall: Cytomegalovirus status was reported to be diagnosed by the classifier with high specificity and sensitivity in both the original and validation cohorts. Because some donors lacked HLA typing at each locus, the association tests relied only on the typed subset. In this cohort, only TCR beta chains were sequenced, and detectable features were limited by the absence of alpha or paired-chain data. At a false discovery rate of 0.05, a later analysis linked 16,951 TCR beta sequences to specific HLA alleles. Strong co-occurrence of HLA alleles, especially DR and DQ, made assigning TCR associations to individual alleles difficult. It was suggested by the authors that the approach could potentially be generalized to other disease states and immunological phenotypes. A cluster of highly shared sequence variants was judged likely to represent a technical artifact of the sequencing pipeline. Most CMV-associated TCR beta chains appeared to be HLA-restricted in a later analysis, and the HLA associations seemed to be driven largely by CMV exposure. The study listed 150 to 200 TCR beta chains as associated with cytomegalovirus. The 87-base-pair reads could not distinguish some IMGT-functional V segments, including TRBV6-2 and TRBV6-3, so those segments were excluded. Compared with the approximately 710-donor mean, donors in an Asian-associated ancestry cluster had fewer N-insertions in productive TCRs, according to a later genetic analysis. The earlier analysis of about 600 of the donors excluded 15 to 20 rarely observed V segments, including chromosome 9 orphons, because counts were too low. For the cohort, immune exposure information was limited to CMV serostatus. A later genetic analysis associated a missense DCLRE1C variant with V-gene and J-gene trimming of TCR beta chains, and an independent cohort replicated the association. A later analysis found that TCR association rates varied across HLA loci, with DRB1 alleles showing the most associated TCRs and HLA-C alleles the fewest. Most TCR sequences were seen in very few donors, while some public TCRs were found in many individuals. The presence/absence analyses assumed that sequencing depth was roughly uniform across donors, and that assumption may not be true. A further reported finding was that TCR beta sequences accurately predicted the HLA-A and HLA-B alleles for most subjects in the first cohort. Several of the top co-occurrence clusters appeared to be linked to parvovirus B19, influenza, CMV and Epstein-Barr virus, according to a later analysis. A few of the identified cytomegalovirus-associated TCR beta chains were confirmed in vitro to be specific for cytomegalovirus antigens. Correlated functional status among segregating V segments might reflect linkage disequilibrium, but an unknown experimental factor could not be ruled out. A later analysis found that HLA-associated TCR beta chains were more clonally expanded and had lower generation probabilities than equally common non-associated chains. In an earlier analysis of more than 450 of the donors, most TCR beta V segments were observed in productive rearrangements about 90% or about 30% of the time, broadly matching IMGT annotations.

The cohort was made up of approximately 700 healthy bone marrow donors. At the time of sampling, all cohort members were nominally healthy, though unrecorded immune exposures were likely present. The donor tested CMV seropositive and was one of the 289 seropositive cohort members. A peripheral blood sample was collected from each donor, and TCR beta sequencing was performed on peripheral blood mononuclear cells. The Qiagen DNeasy Blood Extraction Kit was used to extract genomic DNA from the blood cell samples. Per the germline V gene, MNHNS is the CDR1 and SASEGT is the CDR2. Inclusive of the bounding cysteine and phenylalanine, the CDR3 is 13 residues long. CDR3 DNA only is kept here, 39 bases in frame from base 1. The V and J ends are trimmed by 5 bases and 3 bases, leaving 10 bases between them. With regard to this clone: Its cognate antigen has yet to be identified. The sample holds no much larger clone one base away, and base qualities are not on file.

The method was the immunoSEQ multiplex PCR assay. A mixture of 60 forward primers for TCR Vbeta segments and 13 reverse primers for TCR Jbeta segments was used in the multiplex PCR. Amplification of the CDR3 region of rearranged TCR beta genes was performed with a multiplex PCR assay on genomic DNA. Amplified TCR beta libraries were sequenced as 87-base-pair reads on the Illumina HiSeq System. Regarding the original processing steps: In a later analysis, tens of millions of unique TCR beta chains were counted across the 500 to 850 repertoires, and roughly 11 million of these chains were shared by at least two donors. To remove PCR and sequencing errors, raw reads were error-corrected and collapsed into unique sequences using a nearest-neighbor algorithm that merged closely related sequences. To assign V, D and J gene segments, CDR3 sequences were aligned to IMGT reference sequences. For a sequence to be retained, at least a six-nucleotide match to both a V gene segment and a J gene segment was required. A rearrangement was called productive if the CDR3 had no stop codons and remained in frame with V and J, and every other rearrangement was called non-productive. CDR3 was defined by IMGT convention, running from the second conserved V-encoded cysteine to the conserved J-encoded phenylalanine. The earlier analysis of 587 of the donors excluded any sequence lacking an unambiguous match to a single V gene segment. In an earlier analysis of around 590 of the donors, a V segment was called functional when productive rearrangements were above 56.7%, and segregating when the standard deviation between donors exceeded 5%. A statistical classification framework was developed to diagnose cytomegalovirus status using the catalog of TCR beta chain sequences. In a later analysis, V and J genes were assigned by comparing TCR nucleotide sequences against IMGT/GENE-DB human TR gene sequences. A later analysis assigned CDR3 sequences and most-parsimonious VDJ recombination scenarios with the TCRdist pipeline. In a later analysis, each TCR beta chain was defined by its CDR3 amino acid sequence together with its V-gene family, and reads without a unique V-gene family were excluded. To address suspected cross-contamination and a sequencing artifact, a later analysis removed over 500 highly shared, low-generation-probability nucleotide sequences. For each public chain, a later analysis derived a clonal expansion index from normalized ranks of inferred template counts within each repertoire. Generation probabilities in a later analysis came from a VDJ recombination model fitted to out-of-frame rearrangements, and those results were checked against IGoR. Hypergeometric tests were used in a later analysis to score TCR-TCR, TCR-HLA and TCR-CMV co-occurrence, with a repertoire-size bias correction applied to the TCR pairs. False discovery rates were estimated in a later analysis by permuting HLA or CMV assignments 20 times. In a later analysis, co-occurring TCRs were grouped with DBSCAN, and TCRdist sequence similarity was added when clustering was performed within HLA-allele-positive subsets. Repertoires with fewer than 30,000 or more than 120,000 public chains, plus five repertoires with anomalous nucleotide sharing, were excluded from co-occurrence clustering. Held by TCRdb, this immuneACCESS table contains in-frame sequences only and omits some clones. Under half of the omission traces to an unresolved V gene where checked; the cause of the rest is unknown. From that table come the V and J calls and clone size; the DNA was used to work out D and trimming. For this sample there are approximately 200,000 clones; approximately 80% appear just once. The ten largest account for approximately 2% of the sample.

Sequenced input: PBMCs. This receptor was obtained from a woman between 18 and 29 years old in good health and CMV-seropositive. The chain is made from TRBV6-1 and TRBJ1-1; a confident D gene designation cannot be given. CDR3 protein: CASSYRSDTEAFF. In nucleotides, the sequence is TGTGCCAGCAGTTATCGGAGTGACACTGAAGCTTTCTTT.